This TCR beta chain was identified during a study of T cell responses to AZD1222 COVID-19 vaccine. Only a few counts were recorded for this clone. TCRdb's copy holds only in-frame clones and misses some; the assay was immunoSEQ multiplex PCR. The sample has around 140,000 clones; roughly 92% are singletons. V shed 6 bases and J 15 bases; nucleotides not matched to a gene: 9. The CDR3 sequence is 12 residues long. Germline loops: CDR1 SNHLY, CDR2 FYNNEI. The V and J genes are TRBV2 and TRBJ2-1; 9 bases align to TRBD2. This specimen consisted of peripheral blood, obtained on day 0 of AZD1222 vaccination. The TCR originated in an adult in good health. The CDR3 here is CASRERSSGTFF. The CDR3 nucleotides are TGTGCCAGCAGGGAGAGGTCTAGCGGGACGTTCTTC.